The next 11 T cell receptor beta chains were all read from a single sample in a study of long-term antiretroviral therapy in people with HIV. At the survey level, the v3.0 immunoSEQ assay was run. Profiling relied on immunoSEQ multiplex PCR, and the TCRdb table lists in-frame clones only, not all of them. This table has more than 15,000 clones, around nine tenths appearing once. This specimen consisted of unsorted PBMCs, obtained 0.3 years after starting antiretroviral therapy. The source is a man aged 60-69 years with HIV.

The chain recombines TRBV25-1 with TRBJ2-2; 7 bases match TRBD1. This CDR3 spans 13 amino acids. Trimming took 3 bases from V and 7 from J; bases not matched to a gene: 2. CDR1 MGHDK and CDR2 SYGVNS come from the germline V gene. CDR3 nucleotides: TGTGCCAGCAGTGACCAGGGGGTCGGGGAGCTGTTTTTT. As protein: CASSDQGVGELFF.

This rearrangement joins TRBV5-1 to TRBJ1-3, with a possible D match to TRBD1 (5 bases). Trimming shortened V by 2 bases and J by 3 bases, and 12 bases separated the two germline ends. The germline V gene encodes CDR1 SGHRS and CDR2 YFSETQ. The CDR3 runs to 15 residues. Here the CDR3 reads CASSLARGSGNTIYF. CDR3 nucleotide sequence: TGCGCCAGCAGCTTAGCTAGGGGCAGTGGAAACACCATATATTTT.

The CDR3 region is CASRQGQGDQPQHF. The CDR3 DNA follows: TGTGCCAGTAGGCAGGGGCAGGGGGATCAGCCCCAGCATTTT. This chain uses TRBV19 with TRBJ1-5; 7 bases line up with TRBD1. Germline values: CDR1 LNHDA, CDR2 SQIVND (reference sequence). Germline trimming cut 6 bases from V and 5 bases from J; bases unmatched to any gene: 7. The CDR3 is 14 residues long.

This chain connects TRBV14 to TRBJ2-7; 10 bases fit TRBD2. This CDR3 is built from 17 residues. In germline, CDR1 is SGHDN, CDR2 FVKESK. V gave up 0 bases and J gave up 2 bases; unmatched junction bases: 7. CDR3 amino acids: CASSQDTTSGTAYEQYF. Written as DNA, the CDR3 is TGTGCCAGCAGCCAAGATACCACTAGCGGGACCGCCTACGAGCAGTACTTC.

This chain links TRBV9 with TRBJ1-1; D gene uncertain. Trimming shortened V by 0 bases and J by 3 bases, and 15 bases separated the two germline ends. The CDR3 runs 16 residues. Germline lookup yields CDR1 SGDLS and CDR2 YYNGEE. CDR3 sequence: CASSVAGWAEDTEAFF. In nucleotides, the CDR3 is TGTGCCAGCAGCGTAGCAGGTTGGGCAGAGGACACTGAAGCTTTCTTT.

This CDR3 is CASSLAGGNQPQHF. CDR3 bases: TGTGCCAGCAGCTTGGCCGGGGGGAATCAGCCCCAGCATTTT. The chain is built from TRBV5-5 and TRBJ1-5; tentatively, D is TRBD1 (5 bases). With 0 bases removed from V and 4 bases from J, the gap between germline ends came to 8 bases. Germline V gene lookup returns CDR1 SGHKS and CDR2 YYEKEE (reference sequence). The CDR3 length is 14 residues.

For the CDR3, the DNA is TGTGCCAGCAGCACCTTAGCGGGAGTGCAAGGCGAGCAGTACTTC. This encodes CASSTLAGVQGEQYF. V gene TRBV13 combines with J gene TRBJ2-7; TRBD2 aligns across 9 bases. J gave up 6 bases and V 5 bases, and 11 bases lay outside the gene matches. CDR3 size: 15 residues. The V gene's germline CDR1 is PRHDT and CDR2 FYEKMQ (reference sequence).

This sequence joins TRBV29-1 and TRBJ2-1; unclear D gene. CDR1 SQVTM and CDR2 ANQGSEA come from the germline V gene. V was pared by 2 bases and J by 3 bases, with 8 bases between. The CDR3 length is 13 residues. The CDR3 loop reads CSVEFQLYNEQFF. CDR3 bases: TGCAGCGTTGAATTCCAGCTCTACAATGAGCAGTTCTTC.

The J gene is TRBJ1-5, the V gene TRBV28; no clear D. Germline V gives CDR1 MDHEN, CDR2 SYDVKM. This CDR3 has 15 residues. The V end was cut by 7 bases, the J end by 4 bases, with 17 bases between. The CDR3 region is CASTSTGIWNQPQHF. CDR3 nucleotides: TGTGCCAGCACGTCTACTGGGATTTGGAATCAGCCCCAGCATTTT.

V is TRBV5-1 and J is TRBJ1-3; D gene unclear. With 0 bases removed from V and 0 bases from J, the gap between germline ends came to 10 bases. The CDR3 is made up of 16 amino acids. The germline V gene encodes CDR1 SGHRS and CDR2 YFSETQ. The CDR3: CASSLVGADSGNTIYF. CDR3 coding DNA: TGCGCCAGCAGCTTGGTAGGCGCTGACTCTGGAAACACCATATATTTT.

The J gene is TRBJ2-7, the V gene TRBV4-2; D is unclear. V was trimmed by 4 bases and J by 5 bases, leaving 12 bases between them. Germline lookup yields CDR1 LGHNA and CDR2 YNFKEQ. The CDR3 runs 13 residues. This CDR3 reads CASSRRTSDEQYF. The CDR3 coding sequence is TGTGCCAGCAGCCGCCGGACGAGCGACGAGCAGTACTTC.